Each of the 29 T cell receptor beta chains below was sequenced from the same sample in a study of response to subunit inactivated influenza vaccine. TCRdb analysed the RT-PCR reads with MiXCR anew, one entry per CDR3 protein. The sample holds fewer than 250,000 distinct CDR3 sequences; about 15% are singletons and the top ten take under 30%. Sequences were derived from CD8+ T cells sorted from PBMCs, sampled roughly 5 days after vaccination. These receptors came from a man aged 45-60 years who received an inactivated influenza vaccine.

The sample holds a few counts of this clonotype. As DNA, the CDR3 is TGCGCCAGCAGCCGTTACTACACGACCACCGGGGAGCTGTTTTTT. Amino acids: CASSRYYTTTGELFF. The V gene is TRBV4-3, the J gene TRBJ2-2; the D is unclear. The CDR3 loop spans 15 amino acids. The ends were cut back, 4 bases at V and 4 bases at J, with 13 bases in the middle. Germline values: CDR1 LGHNA, CDR2 YSLEER.

This chain uses TRBV19 with TRBJ2-7; 8 nucleotides line up with TRBD2. The germline CDR1 and CDR2 sequences are LNHDA and SQIVND (reference sequence). This CDR3 is 16 amino acids long. Trimming removed 1 base from V and 6 bases from J; junction bases left unmatched: 11. CDR3 in DNA: TGTGCCAGTAGTATAGTGAGCGGGAGAGGAATGGGCGAGCAGTACTTC. It codes for CASSIVSGRGMGEQYF.

This chain links TRBV18 with TRBJ2-7; D is possibly TRBD1 (6 bases). V lost 2 bases and J lost 5, with 10 bases in between. This CDR3 spans 13 amino acids. Germline V gene sequence: CDR1 KGHSH, CDR2 LQKENI. The CDR3 DNA reads TGTGCCAGCTCACCAGGGACATTCAACGAGCAGTACTTC. Translated, it gives CASSPGTFNEQYF.

V and J are TRBV6-5 and TRBJ2-5; D unclear. V dropped 2 bases and J dropped 5 bases, with 6 bases sitting between them. Germline lookup yields CDR1 MNHEY and CDR2 SVGAGI. CDR3 size: 12 residues. The CDR3 region has the DNA TGTGCCAGCAGTTACCCTGGGGAGACCCAGTACTTC. Translated, it gives CASSYPGETQYF.

This chain uses TRBV6-2 or TRBV6-3 with TRBJ2-1; 8 bases match TRBD1. Germline values: CDR1 MNHEY, CDR2 SVGEGT. CDR3 length: 18 amino acids. The V segment lost 0 bases and the J segment 0 bases; nucleotides outside the gene matches: 7. In DNA form, the CDR3 reads TGTGCCAGCAGTTACTCACCGGGACAGGATAGCTCCTACAATGAGCAGTTCTTC. Translating it yields CASSYSPGQDSSYNEQFF.

V is TRBV10-2 and J is TRBJ2-5; D may be TRBD1 (5 bases). The CDR3 has 17 residues. V was pared by 4 bases and J by 5 bases, with 23 bases between. Germline lookup yields CDR1 WSHSY and CDR2 SAAADI. The CDR3 DNA follows: TGCGCCAGCAGTGTTTTGGGGCGGCACCGAATTACGGAGACCCAGTACTTC. It is translated as CASSVLGRHRITETQYF.

This clonotype was found a few times. The chain combines TRBV28 with TRBJ2-7; possible D gene TRBD1, 6 bases. V lost 6 bases, J lost 5 bases, and 20 bases lay in between. Per germline, CDR1 MDHEN and CDR2 SYDVKM. The CDR3 length is 15 residues. The CDR3 DNA reads TGTGCCAGCAGCAAGGGCACAGGGCCCGTAAACGAGCAGTACTTC. Its protein product is CASSKGTGPVNEQYF.

This clonotype has more than one count but fewer than ten. The chain combines TRBV9 with TRBJ1-1, with 8 bases matching TRBD1. The ends lost 3 bases at V and 1 base at J; junction bases unmatched: 5. CDR1 is SGDLS, CDR2 YYNGEE, per germline. This CDR3 spans 15 amino acids. CDR3 bases: TGTGCCAGCAGCGCCGGGACAGGCCCGAACACTGAAGCTTTCTTT. It translates to CASSAGTGPNTEAFF.

The V gene is TRBV7-6, the J gene TRBJ2-1; D gene uncertain. Trimming cost V 5 bases and J 7 bases, with 9 bases left between them. The CDR3 loop spans 12 amino acids. The germline V gene encodes CDR1 SGHVS and CDR2 FNYEAQ. CDR3 nucleotide sequence: TGTGCCAGCAGCCTAACTATAAATGAGCAGTTCTTC. As protein: CASSLTINEQFF. Combining the CDR3 with reference TRBV7-6 and TRBJ2-1 gives the whole variable domain GAGVSQSPRYKVTKRGQDVALRCDPISGHVSLYWYRQALGQGPEFLTYFNYEAQQDKSGLPNDRFSAERPEGSISTLTIQRTEQRDSAMYRCASSLTINEQFFGPGTRLTVL.

The chain employs TRBV6-1 and TRBJ2-1; TRBD2 might be the D (7 bases). V lost 6 bases, J lost 5 bases, and 17 bases lay in between. Germline V gene sequence: CDR1 MNHNS, CDR2 SASEGT. The CDR3 contains 15 residues. For the CDR3, the DNA is TGTGCCAGCAGGTTCTTAGGGGGGGTACACAATGAGCAGTTCTTC. Protein: CASRFLGGVHNEQFF.

The CDR3 region is CAWSGASLQDTQYF. In DNA form, the CDR3 reads TGTGCCTGGAGTGGGGCTAGCCTGCAGGATACGCAGTATTTT. The chain carries TRBV30 and TRBJ2-3; D possibly corresponds to TRBD2 (5 bases). CDR3 length equals 14 residues. The V end was cut by 1 base, the J end by 6 bases, with 14 bases between. The V gene's germline CDR1 is GTSNPN and CDR2 SVGIG (reference sequence).

The chain employs TRBV3-2 and TRBJ2-3; the table's D call, TRBD1, was not checked against the DNA. TRBV3-2 counts as a pseudogene. The CDR3 is 19 residues long. Here the CDR3 reads CASSPLPVDTFGRTDTQYF. CDR3 sequence (DNA): TGTGCCAGCAGCCCGCTACCCGTGGACACCTTTGGGAGAACAGATACGCAGTATTTT.

Only a few counts were recorded for this clonotype. The rearrangement uses TRBV12-5 and TRBJ2-5; D possibly corresponds to TRBD2 (6 bases). This CDR3 is built from 15 residues. V gave up 5 bases and J gave up 2 bases, with 15 bases separating them. Per germline, CDR1 LGHNT and CDR2 FRNRAP. The CDR3 nucleotides read TGTGCTAGTGGTATGGACGGGACTCCTCAAGAGACCCAGTACTTC. Translation gives CASGMDGTPQETQYF.

The chain employs TRBV9 and TRBJ2-3, with D unclear. Trimming shortened V by 3 bases and J by 7 bases, and 9 bases separated the two germline ends. Looked up from germline, CDR1 is SGDLS and CDR2 is YYNGEE. The CDR3 runs to 12 residues. The CDR3 DNA reads as TGTGCCAGCAGCGACCTTGCGAATACGCAGTATTTT. This sequence encodes CASSDLANTQYF.

The chain uses TRBV15 and TRBJ2-2; TRBD2 matches 11 bases. J gave up 4 bases and V 2 bases, and 6 bases lay outside the gene matches. The CDR3 is 17 amino acids. Germline CDR1 and CDR2: LNHNV and YYDKDF (reference sequence). The CDR3 bases are TGTGCCACCAGCAGATCCGGGACTAGCGGCTTCACCGGGGAGCTGTTTTTT. It encodes CATSRSGTSGFTGELFF.

The gene calls are TRBV5-1 and TRBJ2-7; D is unclear. Germline values: CDR1 SGHRS, CDR2 YFSETQ. CDR3 size: 14 residues. V gave up 0 bases and J gave up 3 bases, with 10 bases separating them. The CDR3 coding sequence is TGCGCCAGCAGCTTGGGGGCCAGATACTACGAGCAGTACTTC. Amino acids: CASSLGARYYEQYF.

The V call is TRBV4-2, the J call TRBJ2-2, with 8 nucleotides matching TRBD2. CDR1 is LGHNA, CDR2 YNFKEQ, per germline. V trimming: 3 bases; J trimming: 6 bases; junction bases outside the gene matches: 12. The CDR3 length is 17 residues. The CDR3 reads CASSQLLGLGAAGELFF. DNA for the CDR3: TGTGCCAGCAGCCAGCTACTGGGACTAGGGGCGGCCGGGGAGCTGTTTTTT.

The V and J genes are TRBV27 and TRBJ2-7, with D possibly called TRBD1 or TRBD2 (5 bases each). Germline CDR1 is MNHEY and CDR2 is SMNVEV (reference sequence). This CDR3 is 13 amino acids long. The V gene lost 6 bases and the J gene lost 3 bases, with 12 bases spanning the gap. The CDR3 DNA reads as TGTGCCAGCAGCCCCGGGACCCTCTACGAGCAGTACTTC. Translating it yields CASSPGTLYEQYF.

Only a few counts were recorded for this clonotype. V usage is TRBV3-1 and J usage is TRBJ2-1, with 14 bases matching TRBD2. The V gene's germline CDR1 is LGHDT and CDR2 YNNKEL (reference sequence). V lost 6 bases to trimming and J lost 4 bases; unmatched junction nucleotides: 5. The CDR3 is 16 residues long. The CDR3 DNA is TGTGCCAGCAGGGGGACTAGCGGGAGAAGATACAATGAGCAGTTCTTC. It encodes CASRGTSGRRYNEQFF.

CDR3 loop: CSARDHKGSSYEQYF. DNA for the CDR3: TGCAGTGCTAGAGATCATAAGGGAAGCTCCTACGAGCAGTACTTC. The V call is TRBV20-1, the J call TRBJ2-7, with D unresolved. This CDR3 region has 15 residues. V was clipped by 0 bases and J by 0 bases, with 12 bases between them. Per the germline V gene, CDR1 is DFQATT and CDR2 is SNEGSKA (reference sequence).

This clonotype has more than one count but fewer than ten. This rearrangement joins TRBV10-3 to TRBJ2-3; D might be TRBD2 (6 bases). V shed 4 bases and J shed 2 bases, with 16 bases lying between them. The length of the CDR3 is 16 residues. Germline V gene sequence: CDR1 ENHRY, CDR2 SYGVKD. The CDR3 spells CAISGGDGLSTDTQYF. In nucleotides, the CDR3 is TGTGCCATCAGTGGGGGGGACGGACTATCCACAGATACGCAGTATTTT.

This clonotype occurred a few times. V usage is TRBV4-1 and J usage is TRBJ2-3; D is perhaps TRBD1 (6 bases). This CDR3 has 15 amino acids. V lost 1 base, J lost 0 bases, and 8 bases lay in between. Germline V lookup: CDR1 MGHRA, CDR2 YSYEKL. The CDR3 reads CASSQGTVSTDTQYF. CDR3 nucleotide sequence: TGCGCCAGCAGCCAAGGGACAGTTAGCACAGATACGCAGTATTTT.

The V call is TRBV28, the J call TRBJ2-7; the match to TRBD1 covers 8 bases. The CDR3 is 14 amino acids. V lost 6 bases and J lost 3; bases outside the gene matches: 7. Per the germline V gene, CDR1 is MDHEN and CDR2 is SYDVKM. The CDR3 bases are TGTGCCAGCAGAATAACCGGACAGGGCTACGAGCAGTACTTC. Encoded protein: CASRITGQGYEQYF. The variable domain in full, with the rest retrieved from reference TRBV28 and TRBJ2-7, is DVKVTQSSRYLVKRTGEKVFLECVQDMDHENMFWYRQDPGLGLRLIYFSYDVKMKEKGDIPEGYSVSREKKERFSLILESASTNQTSMYLCASRITGQGYEQYFGPGTRLTVT.

This sequence joins TRBV20-1 and TRBJ1-1; 10 bases are a match to TRBD1. Looked up from germline, CDR1 is DFQATT and CDR2 is SNEGSKA (reference sequence). The length of the CDR3 is 15 residues. The V segment lost 3 bases and the J segment 1 base; nucleotides outside the gene matches: 5. CDR3 sequence (DNA): TGCAGTGCTAGTTGGGACAGGGGTTGGAACACTGAAGCTTTCTTT. Amino acid sequence: CSASWDRGWNTEAFF.

This sequence joins TRBV28 and TRBJ1-5; the D gene is possibly TRBD1 (5 bases). Germline V gene sequence: CDR1 MDHEN, CDR2 SYDVKM. The CDR3 length is 16 residues. The V end lost 5 bases, the J end lost 5 bases, and 19 bases lay between the germline ends. CDR3 loop: CASSLPRWVGDQPQHF. As DNA, the CDR3 is TGTGCCAGCAGTCTACCTAGGTGGGTAGGGGATCAGCCCCAGCATTTT.

The chain carries TRBV6-5 and TRBJ2-3; 10 nucleotides agree with TRBD2. The germline V gene encodes CDR1 MNHEY and CDR2 SVGAGI. The CDR3 totals 15 residues. The V and J ends lost 4 bases and 3 bases, in that order; junction bases with no gene match: 4. In nucleotides, the CDR3 is TGTGCCAGCAGTTCTACTAGCGGGGTAACAGATACGCAGTATTTT. This gives the protein CASSSTSGVTDTQYF.

As to this clonotype: The final CDR3 position lacks the conserved phenylalanine or tryptophan, pointing to a likely read error. The limits of the CDR3 on the DNA are not certain, so only TCRdb's listed CDR3 is given. The chain employs TRBV27 and TRBJ2-7; the D call TRBD1 from the table was never checked on the DNA. The CDR3 region is 8 residues in length, termini included. CDR1 MNHEY and CDR2 SMNVEV come from the germline V gene (reference sequence). The CDR3 loop reads CASSSGAC.

The V gene is TRBV9, the J gene TRBJ2-1; tentatively, D is TRBD2 (6 bases). The CDR3 covers 14 residues. Germline-derived CDR1 and CDR2 are SGDLS and YYNGEE. Deletions cut 3 bases from V and 4 bases from J, with 11 bases between. The CDR3 DNA follows: TGTGCCAGCAGCGCGTCGCGGGAATACAATGAGCAGTTCTTC. Protein: CASSASREYNEQFF. The full variable domain, in which reference TRBV9 and TRBJ2-1 provide the parts outside the CDR3, is DSGVTQTPKHLITATGQRVTLRCSPRSGDLSVYWYQQSLDQGLQFLIQYYNGEERAKGNILERFSAQQFPDLHSELNLSSLELGDSALYFCASSASREYNEQFFGPGTRLTVL.

This clonotype has a handful of counts. The rearrangement joins TRBV15 to TRBJ2-7; D gene ambiguous. The length of the CDR3 is 14 residues. Trimming took 7 bases from V and 0 from J, leaving 13 bases between them. Germline CDR1 is LNHNV and CDR2 is YYDKDF (reference sequence). The CDR3: CATNPDGRSYEQYF. The CDR3 bases are TGTGCCACCAACCCGGACGGCCGCTCCTACGAGCAGTACTTC.